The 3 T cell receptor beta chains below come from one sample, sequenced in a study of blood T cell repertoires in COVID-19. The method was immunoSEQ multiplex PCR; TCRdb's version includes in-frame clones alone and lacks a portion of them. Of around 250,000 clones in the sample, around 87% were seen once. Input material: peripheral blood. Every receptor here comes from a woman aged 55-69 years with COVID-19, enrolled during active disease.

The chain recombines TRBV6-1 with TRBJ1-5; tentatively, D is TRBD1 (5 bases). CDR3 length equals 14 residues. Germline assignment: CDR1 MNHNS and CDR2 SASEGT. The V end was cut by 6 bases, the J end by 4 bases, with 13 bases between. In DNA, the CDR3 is TGTGCCAGCAGCTTCCAGGGTTGGAATCAGCCCCAGCATTTT. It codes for CASSFQGWNQPQHF.

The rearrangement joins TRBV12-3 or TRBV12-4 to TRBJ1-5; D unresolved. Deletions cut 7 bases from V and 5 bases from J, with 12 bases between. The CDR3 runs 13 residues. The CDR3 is CASTFYGDQPQHF. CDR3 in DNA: TGTGCCAGCACTTTCTATGGAGATCAGCCCCAGCATTTT.

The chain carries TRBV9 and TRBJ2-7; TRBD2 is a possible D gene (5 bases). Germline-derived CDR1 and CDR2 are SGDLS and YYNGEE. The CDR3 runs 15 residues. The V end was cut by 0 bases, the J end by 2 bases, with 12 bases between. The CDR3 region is CASSVGYGRPYEQYF. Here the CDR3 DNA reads TGTGCCAGCAGCGTAGGATATGGGAGACCCTACGAGCAGTACTTC.